The entry that follows covers one T cell receptor (beta chain) sequence. A second PCR, run for roughly 6 to 11 cycles, used a sample-barcoded 5' primer plus a J-beta primer mix. TCRdb reprocessed the 5' RACE reads with MiXCR, giving one entry per CDR3 protein. The repertoire consists of 660,000 or so distinct CDR3 sequences, with 45% to 65% occurring once and the leading ten covering 35% to 40%. The germline gives CDR1 SGHRS, CDR2 YFSETQ. The V end was cut by 1 base, the J end by 8 bases, with 16 bases between. This CDR3 has 15 amino acids. This entry comes from a study of blood T cells in healthy people across ages.

Sequences were obtained from blood. This TCR came from a man between 60 and 75 years old in good health. The chain joins TRBV5-1 to TRBJ2-1; unclear D gene. CDR3 in amino acids: CASSLQKTLAHEQFF. The CDR3 bases are TGCGCCAGCAGCTTGCAAAAGACCTTGGCCCATGAGCAGTTCTTC. The variable domain in full, with the rest retrieved from reference TRBV5-1 and TRBJ2-1, is KAGVTQTPRYLIKTRGQQVTLSCSPISGHRSVSWYQQTPGQGLQFLFEYFSETQRNKGNFPGRFSGRQFSNSRSEMNVSTLELGDSALYLCASSLQKTLAHEQFFGPGTRLTVL.